The 28 T cell receptor beta chains listed next were all sequenced from one sample in a study of cytomegalovirus exposure and HLA in healthy donors. This PCR relied on a set of 60 Vbeta primers and 13 Jbeta primers. This table comes from immunoSEQ multiplex PCR, and its TCRdb copy is limited to in-frame clones, with some not included. This sample has some 130,000 clones; 75% to 90% occur once, and the top ten carry 2.5% to 3%. Specimen: PBMCs. The receptor set was obtained from a man aged 30 to 39 in good health and CMV-seronegative.

A few counts support this clone. V and J are TRBV27 and TRBJ2-7; 8 bases line up with TRBD2. The CDR3 is 16 amino acids. Germline V gene lookup returns CDR1 MNHEY and CDR2 SMNVEV (reference sequence). V dropped 5 bases and J dropped 3; count of bases not matched to a gene: 12. Here the CDR3 reads CASSIRGSGSGYEQYF. The CDR3 coding sequence is TGTGCCAGCAGTATCCGGGGAAGCGGGAGCGGCTACGAGCAGTACTTC.

The chain links TRBV27 to TRBJ2-7; 7 bases are shared with TRBD2. V lost 2 bases and J lost 5; bases outside the gene matches: 3. Germline V gene lookup returns CDR1 MNHEY and CDR2 SMNVEV (reference sequence). The CDR3 is made up of 13 amino acids. This CDR3 reads CASSLKGRDEQYF. In DNA, the CDR3 is TGTGCCAGCAGTTTAAAAGGGAGGGACGAGCAGTACTTC.

The J gene is TRBJ2-3, the V gene TRBV27; no definite D call. Germline values: CDR1 MNHEY, CDR2 SMNVEV (reference sequence). The germline V and J ends were trimmed by 4 bases and 1 base, with 9 bases remaining between them. The CDR3 spans 14 residues. CDR3 residues: CASSWSSGTDTQYF. As DNA, the CDR3 is TGTGCCAGCAGTTGGTCCAGCGGCACAGATACGCAGTATTTT.

There are a few counts of this clone. The rearrangement joins TRBV9 to TRBJ2-7, with D unclear. Per the germline V gene, CDR1 is SGDLS and CDR2 is YYNGEE. Trimming removed 0 bases from V and 6 bases from J, with 13 bases in between. The CDR3 loop spans 14 amino acids. CDR3 loop: CASSVGRDSFEQYF. The CDR3 region has the DNA TGTGCCAGCAGCGTAGGTCGAGACTCTTTCGAGCAGTACTTC.

The chain is built from TRBV7-2 and TRBJ2-7; TRBD1 matches 7 bases. This CDR3 spans 15 amino acids. Trimming cost V 5 bases and J 3 bases; bases outside gene matches: 10. The germline V gene has CDR1 SGHTA and CDR2 FQGNSA. CDR3 coding DNA: TGTGCCAGCAGCCTCCTCAGGGCAGGGGGCTACGAGCAGTACTTC. This translates into CASSLLRAGGYEQYF.

This clone has a single count. The J gene is TRBJ2-3, the V gene TRBV19; 13 bases are shared with TRBD2. V dropped 1 base and J dropped 3; count of bases not matched to a gene: 4. Germline CDR1 and CDR2: LNHDA and SQIVND (reference sequence). The CDR3 has 17 amino acids. The CDR3 bases are TGTGCCAGTAGTATAGCTGTACTAGCGGGAGGGACAGATACGCAGTATTTT. It specifies CASSIAVLAGGTDTQYF.

This chain links TRBV6-5 with TRBJ1-2, with 7 bases aligning to TRBD1. The CDR3 is 13 amino acids. Germline trimming cut 6 bases from V and 5 bases from J; bases unmatched to any gene: 6. Germline V CDR1 and CDR2: MNHEY, SVGAGI. The CDR3 nucleotides read TGTGCCAGCAGCCCCGGGACAGTGTATGGCTACACCTTC. Protein sequence: CASSPGTVYGYTF.

The chain recombines TRBV6-4 with TRBJ2-7; 11 bases are a match to TRBD2. This CDR3 is 15 amino acids long. Germline values: CDR1 MRHNA, CDR2 SNTAGT. Unmatched junction bases numbered 6, after V lost 3 bases and J lost 5 bases. CDR3 nucleotide sequence: TGTGCCAGCAGTGATAGACTAGCGGGACTGGACGAGCAGTACTTC. It encodes CASSDRLAGLDEQYF.

The genes are TRBV9 and TRBJ1-2, with D tentatively TRBD1 (5 bases). V was shortened by 0 bases and J by 3 bases, with 12 bases between the two germline ends. CDR1 and CDR2 from the germline V gene are SGDLS and YYNGEE. The length of the CDR3 is 15 residues. Here the CDR3 reads CASSVVPGPDYGYTF. CDR3 DNA: TGTGCCAGCAGCGTAGTCCCAGGGCCTGACTATGGCTACACCTTC.

This CDR3 reads CASTTAPYNEQFF. CDR3 DNA sequence: TGTGCCAGTACGACAGCCCCCTACAATGAGCAGTTCTTC. This chain joins TRBV19 and TRBJ2-1; D might be TRBD1 (5 bases). Germline V CDR1 and CDR2: LNHDA, SQIVND (reference sequence). The V and J ends lost 7 bases and 2 bases respectively, with 9 bases between them. The CDR3 length is 13 residues. The whole variable domain, filled in from reference TRBV19 and TRBJ2-1, reads DGGITQSPKYLFRKEGQNVTLSCEQNLNHDAMYWYRQDPGQGLRLIYYSQIVNDFQKGDIAEGYSVSREKKESFPLTVTSAQKNPTAFYLCASTTAPYNEQFFGPGTRLTVL.

V usage is TRBV6-1 and J usage is TRBJ1-2; D gene ambiguous. Germline V lookup: CDR1 MNHNS, CDR2 SASEGT. The CDR3 contains 13 residues. Between the trimmed V and J ends, which lost 5 bases and 8 bases, there was a span of 15 bases. In DNA, the CDR3 is TGTGCCAGCAGTATTCCGGGGTCGCGAGGCTACACCTTC. It encodes CASSIPGSRGYTF.

The chain carries TRBV5-4 and TRBJ1-1; 7 nucleotides line up with TRBD1. This CDR3 is 14 amino acids long. J lost 5 bases, V lost 2 bases, and 6 bases had no gene match. CDR1 SGHNT and CDR2 YYREEE come from the germline V gene (reference sequence). The CDR3 DNA is TGTGCCAGCAGCTTCCAGGGGGTAGGGACTGAAGCTTTCTTT. Its translation is CASSFQGVGTEAFF.

The chain carries TRBV28 and TRBJ2-7; D possibly corresponds to TRBD1 (8 bases). CDR3 size: 14 residues. Trimming stripped 3 bases from V and 6 bases from J, with 15 bases between. Germline values: CDR1 MDHEN, CDR2 SYDVKM. The CDR3 sequence: CASSFSQGGSEQYF. The DNA for the CDR3 is TGTGCCAGCAGTTTTTCACAGGGGGGGAGCGAGCAGTACTTC.

V is TRBV28 and J is TRBJ2-7; possible D gene TRBD2, 6 bases. CDR1 is MDHEN, CDR2 SYDVKM, per germline. V dropped 5 bases and J dropped 5 bases, with 16 bases sitting between them. The CDR3 sequence is 14 residues long. Here the CDR3 reads CASSKQTSWHEQYF. CDR3 nucleotide sequence: TGTGCCAGCAGTAAACAGACTAGTTGGCACGAGCAGTACTTC.

This clone has just one count. The rearrangement links TRBV7-2 to TRBJ1-2; 11 bases align to TRBD1. The V gene's germline CDR1 is SGHTA and CDR2 FQGNSA. There are 19 residues in the CDR3. Unmatched junction bases numbered 13, after V lost 4 bases and J lost 0 bases. CDR3 protein: CASSSGGQGVHFSNYGYTF. The CDR3 nucleotides are TGTGCCAGCAGCTCCGGGGGACAGGGGGTACATTTTTCTAACTATGGCTACACCTTC.

The chain joins TRBV6-5 to TRBJ2-2; 8 bases align to TRBD2. This CDR3 contains 15 residues. Per the germline V gene, CDR1 is MNHEY and CDR2 is SVGAGI. Trimming at V came to 6 bases and at J to 6 bases, leaving 9 bases not matched to a gene. This CDR3 reads CASRPFRGRPGELFF. The CDR3 coding sequence is TGTGCCAGCAGGCCATTCCGCGGGAGGCCCGGGGAGCTGTTTTTT.

The V call is TRBV10-3, the J call TRBJ2-7, with 13 positions matching TRBD2. V lost 6 bases, J lost 4 bases, and 3 bases stayed unmatched. The CDR3 covers 14 residues. Germline values: CDR1 ENHRY, CDR2 SYGVKD. DNA for the CDR3: TGTGCCATCAGAGCGGGACTAGCGGGATACGAGCAGTACTTC. Amino acid sequence: CAIRAGLAGYEQYF.

This clone was observed a few times. This chain uses TRBV9 with TRBJ2-7; 14 bases are a match to TRBD2. CDR3 length equals 15 residues. Germline V gene data show CDR1 as SGDLS and CDR2 as YYNGEE. J gave up 4 bases and V 2 bases, and 2 bases lay outside the gene matches. The DNA for the CDR3 is TGTGCCAGCAGCGTCGGGACTAGCGGGAGTTACGAGCAGTACTTC. It specifies CASSVGTSGSYEQYF.

This clone was seen only a few times. The gene calls are TRBV19 and TRBJ2-6; possibly TRBD1 for D (6 bases). The CDR3 consists of 17 residues. Germline lookup yields CDR1 LNHDA and CDR2 SQIVND (reference sequence). Trimming left V 4 bases short and J 4 bases short, with 17 bases between. The CDR3 sequence: CASSTYRDNPGANVLTF. CDR3 nucleotides: TGTGCCAGTAGTACTTACCGGGACAATCCCGGGGCCAACGTCCTGACTTTC.

The rearrangement uses TRBV6-5 and TRBJ2-7; 14 nucleotides line up with TRBD2. This CDR3 spans 15 amino acids. From germline, CDR1 is MNHEY and CDR2 SVGAGI. V lost 6 bases to trimming and J lost 6 bases; unmatched junction nucleotides: 7. The CDR3 region has the DNA TGTGCCAGCAGCTCCGGACTAGCGGGGGGCGGCGAGCAGTACTTC. It encodes CASSSGLAGGGEQYF.

With respect to this clone: One end of the junction is discordant with germline, which a read error may explain. CDR3 residues: CSSSLENTYEQYF. CDR3 nucleotide sequence: TGTTCCAGCAGCTTAGAAAACACCTACGAGCAGTACTTC. This rearrangement joins TRBV7-9 to TRBJ2-7; D gene ambiguous. The CDR3 has 13 residues. The germline gives CDR1 SEHNR, CDR2 FQNEAQ (reference sequence). The full variable domain, in which reference TRBV7-9 and TRBJ2-7 provide the parts outside the CDR3, is DTGVSQNPRHKITKRGQNVTFRCDPISEHNRLYWYRQTLGQGPEFLTYFQNEAQLEKSRLLSDRFSAERPKGSFSTLEIQRTEQGDSAMYLCSSSLENTYEQYFGPGTRLTVT.

This chain links TRBV28 with TRBJ1-1; 9 nucleotides line up with TRBD1. CDR3 length: 19 amino acids. Germline values: CDR1 MDHEN, CDR2 SYDVKM. J gave up 3 bases and V 6 bases, and 20 bases lay outside the gene matches. This CDR3 reads CASRPFPTGGIVGDTEAFF. The DNA of the CDR3 is TGTGCCAGCAGACCTTTCCCGACAGGGGGAATAGTAGGGGACACTGAAGCTTTCTTT.

V is TRBV27 and J is TRBJ2-7; TRBD2 agrees at 12 bases. The CDR3 covers 15 residues. The junction had 9 bases not matched to a gene; V was cut back by 5 bases and J by 7 bases. Per germline, CDR1 MNHEY and CDR2 SMNVEV (reference sequence). CDR3 region: CASSPTTSGSREQYF. For the CDR3, the DNA is TGTGCCAGCAGTCCTACGACTAGCGGGAGTCGGGAGCAGTACTTC.

The chain carries TRBV6-6 and TRBJ2-3; 12 bases fit TRBD2. Per the germline V gene, CDR1 is MNHNY and CDR2 is SVGAGI (reference sequence). There are 15 residues in the CDR3. With V trimmed by 7 bases and J by 10 bases, 12 bases remained unmatched. CDR3 residues: CASIRTSGTKTAQYF. CDR3 bases: TGTGCCAGCATCAGGACTAGCGGGACTAAAACGGCGCAGTATTTT.

This chain links TRBV9 with TRBJ2-1, with 10 bases lining up with TRBD2. Germline V lookup: CDR1 SGDLS, CDR2 YYNGEE. The CDR3 loop spans 16 amino acids. The J segment lost 9 bases and the V segment lost 0 bases, leaving 9 bases of the junction unmatched. The CDR3 here is CASSVVSAGGRGEQFF. For the CDR3, the DNA is TGTGCCAGCAGCGTAGTTTCAGCGGGAGGGCGGGGTGAGCAGTTCTTC.

This rearrangement joins TRBV7-9 to TRBJ2-7; D perhaps matches TRBD1 (6 bases). The CDR3 has 16 residues. V lost 3 bases and J 0 bases, leaving 15 bases between the germline ends. Looked up from germline, CDR1 is SEHNR and CDR2 is FQNEAQ (reference sequence). DNA of the CDR3: TGTGCCAGCAGCTTTCGAAGGACAGCGAGCTCCTACGAGCAGTACTTC. Translating gives CASSFRRTASSYEQYF.

This chain uses TRBV5-1 with TRBJ2-3, with TRBD2 matching 9 bases. The CDR3 is made up of 16 amino acids. V gave up 0 bases and J gave up 1 base; unmatched junction bases: 3. Germline V gives CDR1 SGHRS, CDR2 YFSETQ. CDR3 loop: CASSLAVAGGTDTQYF. The CDR3 DNA reads as TGCGCCAGCAGCTTGGCGGTAGCGGGAGGCACAGATACGCAGTATTTT.

This clone was counted a single time. The chain combines TRBV7-9 with TRBJ2-7; possibly TRBD1 for D (6 bases). CDR1 is SEHNR and CDR2 is FQNEAQ in the germline V gene (reference sequence). The CDR3 extends over 14 amino acids. V was pared by 5 bases and J by 3 bases, with 14 bases between. Here the CDR3 DNA reads TGTGCCAGCAGCCTCCAACAACAGGGCTACGAGCAGTACTTC. It translates to CASSLQQQGYEQYF.